Each of the 30 T cell receptor beta chains below was sequenced from the same sample in a study of T-cell reconstitution after alpha-beta-depleted transplantation in children. Preparation of the TCRbeta library used unique molecular identifiers. Each CDR3 protein is one row after TCRdb ran MiXCR on the PCR reads. Among under 85,000 distinct CDR3 sequences, around 18% were seen once, and the ten largest hold 45% to 55%. The starting material was PBMCs, mostly from graft donor cells, obtained 360 days after TCRalphabeta/CD19-depleted stem cell transplant. The receptors come from a male patient under 10 years old who had a stem cell transplant for acute lymphoblastic leukemia, so the T cells may come from the graft donor.

The sample holds a few counts of this clonotype. The genes are TRBV4-1 and TRBJ2-3; 10 nucleotides align to TRBD2. Germline CDR1 is MGHRA and CDR2 is YSYEKL. V lost 4 bases, J lost 0 bases, and 7 bases stayed unmatched. The CDR3 is 17 amino acids. The CDR3 loop is CASSLPRGLASTDTQYF. DNA for the CDR3: TGCGCCAGCAGCCTACCCCGGGGACTAGCGAGCACAGATACGCAGTATTTT.

The table lists this clonotype with many counts. J is TRBJ1-2 and V is TRBV5-1, with D possibly being TRBD1 (5 bases). Between the trimmed V and J ends, which lost 1 base and 4 bases, there was a span of 8 bases. Germline CDR1 and CDR2: SGHRS and YFSETQ. This CDR3 is built from 13 residues. CDR3 sequence (DNA): TGCGCCAGCAGCTTGACCGGGGCCTATGGCTACACCTTC. Translation gives CASSLTGAYGYTF. Using reference TRBV5-1 and TRBJ1-2 for the parts outside the CDR3, the full variable domain is KAGVTQTPRYLIKTRGQQVTLSCSPISGHRSVSWYQQTPGQGLQFLFEYFSETQRNKGNFPGRFSGRQFSNSRSEMNVSTLELGDSALYLCASSLTGAYGYTFGSGTRLTVV.

This clonotype has only a few counts. This rearrangement joins TRBV29-1 to TRBJ1-5; D call uncertain. The CDR3 consists of 14 residues. Trimming removed 6 bases at V and 0 bases at J, with 12 bases between. Germline loops: CDR1 SQVTM, CDR2 ANQGSEA. The CDR3 region is CSVADGYSNQPQHF. Here the CDR3 DNA reads TGCAGCGTGGCCGACGGGTATAGCAATCAGCCCCAGCATTTT.

This clonotype was picked up a small number of times. The chain uses TRBV7-9 and TRBJ2-5, with D unresolved. The germline V gene encodes CDR1 SEHNR and CDR2 FQNEAQ (reference sequence). The V and J ends lost 1 base and 4 bases respectively, with 7 bases between them. The CDR3 spans 13 residues. CDR3 sequence: CASSLGLRETQYF. CDR3 sequence (DNA): TGTGCCAGCAGCTTAGGATTGCGAGAGACCCAGTACTTC.

This clonotype was seen more than once but under ten times. The chain links TRBV5-1 to TRBJ1-1; 7 positions agree with TRBD1. The length of the CDR3 is 14 residues. CDR1 and CDR2 from the germline V gene are SGHRS and YFSETQ. J lost 4 bases, V lost 4 bases, and 7 bases had no gene match. This CDR3 is CASSNRGGATEAFF. CDR3 bases: TGCGCCAGCAGCAACAGGGGAGGTGCCACTGAAGCTTTCTTT.

This clonotype has a handful of counts. The chain combines TRBV18 with TRBJ2-3, with 14 bases matching TRBD2. V shed 8 bases and J 5 bases; nucleotides not matched to a gene: 9. Germline loops: CDR1 KGHSH, CDR2 LQKENI. This CDR3 comprises 16 residues. This CDR3 is CASRRGLAGAGDTQYF. In DNA, the CDR3 is TGTGCCAGCCGTCGGGGACTAGCGGGAGCGGGAGATACGCAGTATTTT.

This clonotype was seen only a few times. The chain carries TRBV20-1 and TRBJ2-2, with TRBD2 as a possible D gene (5 bases). The V gene lost 2 bases and the J gene lost 1 base, with 14 bases spanning the gap. The CDR3 is made up of 16 amino acids. The germline V gene encodes CDR1 DFQATT and CDR2 SNEGSKA (reference sequence). The CDR3 spells CSARIGNWGNTGELFF. CDR3 DNA: TGCAGTGCTAGAATCGGGAATTGGGGGAACACCGGGGAGCTGTTTTTT.

This rearrangement joins TRBV20-1 to TRBJ2-7; maybe TRBD1 (5 bases). The CDR3 is 17 amino acids. Germline V gene sequence: CDR1 DFQATT, CDR2 SNEGSKA (reference sequence). The V end was cut by 0 bases, the J end by 6 bases, with 24 bases between. This chain's CDR3 is CSARDPYRPHAMGEQYF. For the CDR3, the DNA is TGCAGTGCTAGAGATCCCTACAGGCCCCACGCCATGGGCGAGCAGTACTTC.

This chain joins TRBV20-1 and TRBJ1-4; TRBD1 is a possible D gene (5 bases). The germline V and J ends were trimmed by 3 bases and 9 bases, with 11 bases remaining between them. The CDR3 consists of 12 residues. Germline CDR1 and CDR2: DFQATT and SNEGSKA (reference sequence). DNA of the CDR3: TGCAGTGCTAGTACAGGTTGGAAAAAACTGTTTTTT. Its translation: CSASTGWKKLFF.

The chain is built from TRBV12-3 or TRBV12-4 and TRBJ2-1; 16 bases match TRBD2. V lost 3 bases, J lost 2 bases, and 4 bases stayed unmatched. CDR3 size: 18 residues. The CDR3 reads CASSLGLAGGLTYNEQFF. DNA of the CDR3: TGTGCCAGCAGTTTGGGACTAGCGGGAGGGCTAACCTACAATGAGCAGTTCTTC.

CDR3 bases: TGCAGCGTTGGACTCGGGGGCGTGGATGAAAAACTGTTTTTT. Residues: CSVGLGGVDEKLFF. The genes are TRBV29-1 and TRBJ1-4, with D perhaps matching TRBD1 (6 bases). This CDR3 region has 14 residues. Germline CDR1 SQVTM, CDR2 ANQGSEA. Trimming removed 4 bases from V and 6 bases from J, with 15 bases in between.

This clonotype has at least ten counts. The chain links TRBV11-1 to TRBJ2-7, with D perhaps matching TRBD1 (5 bases). Per the germline V gene, CDR1 is SGHAT and CDR2 is FQDESV (reference sequence). V was cut by 0 bases and J by 2 bases, with 20 bases left in between. This CDR3 has 18 amino acids. This chain's CDR3 is CASSLAISSARATYEQYF. The CDR3 bases are TGTGCCAGCAGCTTAGCGATTTCGTCAGCCAGGGCCACCTACGAGCAGTACTTC.

This clonotype appeared a few times. This rearrangement joins TRBV20-1 to TRBJ1-5; the D is unclear. The CDR3 consists of 12 residues. Germline V gene lookup returns CDR1 DFQATT and CDR2 SNEGSKA (reference sequence). V lost 2 bases and J 4 bases, leaving 6 bases between the germline ends. This CDR3 is CSARSPNQPQHF. The DNA of the CDR3 is TGCAGTGCTAGAAGTCCTAATCAGCCCCAGCATTTT.

This chain uses TRBV20-1 with TRBJ2-3; the D gene is possibly TRBD2 (6 bases). This CDR3 comprises 17 residues. The germline gives CDR1 DFQATT, CDR2 SNEGSKA (reference sequence). V was cut by 5 bases and J by 2 bases, with 23 bases left in between. The CDR3 region has the DNA TGCAGTGCTCCCGGAGGGTGGTCGGCATTATCCACAGATACGCAGTATTTT. Translated, it gives CSAPGGWSALSTDTQYF.

The chain links TRBV11-3 to TRBJ2-1; D is ambiguous. Looked up from germline, CDR1 is SGHNT and CDR2 is YENEEA. V shed 5 bases and J shed 7 bases, with 18 bases lying between them. CDR3 length: 15 amino acids. The CDR3 nucleotides read TGTGCCAGCAGCAAGAGACACGGAGTGGGGAATGAGCAGTTCTTC. Translation gives CASSKRHGVGNEQFF.

V usage is TRBV12-3 or TRBV12-4 and J usage is TRBJ2-1; 10 positions match TRBD2. The CDR3 length is 14 residues. V trimming: 3 bases; J trimming: 6 bases; junction bases outside the gene matches: 2. CDR3 sequence: CASSFLAGANEQFF. The CDR3 coding sequence is TGTGCCAGCAGTTTCCTAGCGGGAGCCAATGAGCAGTTCTTC.

The rearrangement links TRBV27 to TRBJ2-2; TRBD2 aligns across 9 bases. Germline V gives CDR1 MNHEY, CDR2 SMNVEV (reference sequence). V lost 1 base, J lost 7 bases, and 10 bases stayed unmatched. The CDR3 loop spans 17 amino acids. CDR3 region: CASSLLGTSRPRGELFF. Written as DNA, the CDR3 is TGTGCCAGCAGTTTATTAGGGACTAGCCGTCCCCGCGGGGAGCTGTTTTTT.

The rearrangement uses TRBV5-1 and TRBJ2-1; D remains unclear. The CDR3 runs 15 residues. The V and J ends lost 1 base and 4 bases respectively, with 12 bases between them. Germline lookup yields CDR1 SGHRS and CDR2 YFSETQ. The CDR3 DNA is TGCGCCAGCAGCTTGTGGAGACCGACGTACAATGAGCAGTTCTTC. This sequence encodes CASSLWRPTYNEQFF.

The chain is built from TRBV7-9 and TRBJ1-1, with D possibly matching TRBD1 (5 bases). Trimming cost V 0 bases and J 1 base, with 12 bases left between them. Per germline, CDR1 SEHNR and CDR2 FQNEAQ (reference sequence). The CDR3 is 16 amino acids. CDR3 coding DNA: TGTGCCAGCAGCTTAGCGCTGGGACCGCGGAACACTGAAGCTTTCTTT. Its translation is CASSLALGPRNTEAFF.

This clonotype was picked up a small number of times. The chain employs TRBV2 and TRBJ2-3; 7 bases are shared with TRBD1. The V segment lost 3 bases and the J segment 7 bases; nucleotides outside the gene matches: 7. The V gene's germline CDR1 is SNHLY and CDR2 FYNNEI. This CDR3 region has 14 residues. CDR3 loop: CASSDMTGLYTQYF. The CDR3 nucleotides read TGTGCCAGCAGTGATATGACAGGGCTTTATACGCAGTATTTT.

The CDR3 DNA reads TGCGCCAGCAGCTTCGGGACGGTGGGAGAAGATACGCAGTATTTT. Amino acids: CASSFGTVGEDTQYF. The V and J genes are TRBV5-1 and TRBJ2-3; D is tentatively TRBD1 or TRBD2 (5 bases each). The V gene lost 2 bases and the J gene lost 5 bases, with 15 bases spanning the gap. The germline V gene has CDR1 SGHRS and CDR2 YFSETQ. The CDR3 consists of 15 residues.

This rearrangement joins TRBV5-1 to TRBJ2-3; D unresolved. Trimming left V 0 bases short and J 4 bases short, with 9 bases between. Per germline, CDR1 SGHRS and CDR2 YFSETQ. The length of the CDR3 is 14 residues. The CDR3 loop is CASSLARGPDTQYF. The CDR3 region has the DNA TGCGCCAGCAGCTTGGCGAGAGGTCCAGATACGCAGTATTTT.

Many counts were recorded for this clonotype. V and J are TRBV6-5 and TRBJ1-6; 8 bases align to TRBD1. There are 15 residues in the CDR3. The trim removed 2 bases at V and 10 bases at J, leaving 7 bases unmatched. Germline V gene data show CDR1 as MNHEY and CDR2 as SVGAGI. The CDR3 reads CASSYIGGQVSPLHF. In DNA form, the CDR3 reads TGTGCCAGCAGTTACATCGGGGGACAGGTATCACCCCTCCACTTT.

This clonotype was counted ten times or more. The CDR3 DNA reads as TGTGCCAGCAGTTACTCGACAGGCTACGAGCAGTACTTC. This codes for CASSYSTGYEQYF. The V and J genes are TRBV6-2 or TRBV6-3 and TRBJ2-7; tentatively, D is TRBD1 (6 bases). The CDR3 length is 13 residues. Germline V gene sequence: CDR1 MNHEY, CDR2 SVGEGT. The V gene lost 0 bases and the J gene lost 3 bases, with 6 bases spanning the gap.

V usage is TRBV20-1 and J usage is TRBJ2-1; 8 positions match TRBD2. V shed 6 bases, J shed 7 bases, and the junction held 14 bases outside the gene matches. The CDR3 spans 15 residues. Germline V CDR1 and CDR2: DFQATT, SNEGSKA (reference sequence). CDR3 nucleotides: TGCAGTGCACATAACCGGGCTCAGCGGGGGAATGAGCAGTTCTTC. The encoded protein is CSAHNRAQRGNEQFF.

This clonotype turned up a few times. The chain carries TRBV4-1 and TRBJ2-7, with TRBD2 matching 11 bases. The CDR3 length is 15 residues. Per the germline V gene, CDR1 is MGHRA and CDR2 is YSYEKL. The ends lost 1 base at V and 4 bases at J; junction bases unmatched: 3. This CDR3 reads CASSQGSGRVYEQYF. The CDR3 region has the DNA TGCGCCAGCAGCCAAGGTAGCGGGAGGGTTTACGAGCAGTACTTC.

The chain is built from TRBV29-1 and TRBJ2-1; the D gene is possibly TRBD2 (6 bases). Germline V CDR1 and CDR2: SQVTM, ANQGSEA. The CDR3 is 13 amino acids. V shed 8 bases and J shed 2 bases, with 13 bases lying between them. DNA for the CDR3: TGCAGCTACGGGAGCCTGACCTACAATGAGCAGTTCTTC. This codes for CSYGSLTYNEQFF.

This clonotype was counted ten times or more. This chain uses TRBV7-8 with TRBJ2-3; D is unclear. Trimming shortened V by 1 base and J by 0 bases, and 20 bases separated the two germline ends. The CDR3 is 19 residues long. Germline V lookup: CDR1 SGHVS, CDR2 FQNEAQ. In nucleotides, the CDR3 is TGTGCCAGCAGCTTAGGCTCAGTCGACGGTTCGTTTAGCACAGATACGCAGTATTTT. This sequence encodes CASSLGSVDGSFSTDTQYF. The whole variable domain, filled in from reference TRBV7-8 and TRBJ2-3, reads GAGVSQSPRYKVAKRGQDVALRCDPISGHVSLFWYQQALGQGPEFLTYFQNEAQLDKSGLPSDRFFAERPEGSVSTLKIQRTQQEDSAVYLCASSLGSVDGSFSTDTQYFGPGTRLTVL.

This clonotype was observed a handful of times. The CDR3, as DNA: TGTGCCAGCAGGCAGGGTACGAATGAGCAGTTCTTC. Its translation is CASRQGTNEQFF. This chain links TRBV7-9 with TRBJ2-1; the D gene is possibly TRBD1 (5 bases). This CDR3 has 12 amino acids. The V end lost 6 bases, the J end lost 7 bases, and 10 bases lay between the germline ends. Germline V gene data show CDR1 as SEHNR and CDR2 as FQNEAQ (reference sequence).

This clonotype has a handful of counts. The genes are TRBV20-1 and TRBJ2-1; 10 nucleotides agree with TRBD2. The CDR3 has 12 residues. With V trimmed by 5 bases and J by 6 bases, 1 base remained unmatched. The germline CDR1 and CDR2 sequences are DFQATT and SNEGSKA (reference sequence). CDR3 sequence (DNA): TGCAGTGCTCGGACTAGCGGCAATGAGCAGTTCTTC. Amino acids: CSARTSGNEQFF.